What follows is one T cell receptor (beta chain) and its context. Its antigen is still unknown. CDR1 is LGHNA and CDR2 is YSLEER in the germline V gene. CDR3 size: 15 residues. V was shortened by 1 base and J by 7 bases, with 14 bases between the two germline ends. The data belong to a study of long-term antiretroviral therapy in people with HIV. General study findings and limits: Clonotypes expanded prior to ART showed repertoire dominance at all sampled time points.

Run at survey level, the immunoSEQ assay was version v3.0. Assay: immunoSEQ multiplex PCR; the TCRdb copy retains only in-frame clones and omits some. The top ten hold around 6.1% of the sample, which has 30,000 to 40,000 clones, over 70% seen once. The sample in question was unsorted PBMCs, obtained 0.6 years after starting antiretroviral therapy. This TCR came from a man between 18 and 35 years old with HIV. The chain employs TRBV4-3 and TRBJ2-1; D possibly corresponds to TRBD2 (6 bases). CDR3 region: CASSQGPPGVNEQFF. The CDR3 nucleotides are TGCGCCAGCAGCCAAGGGCCCCCGGGAGTTAATGAGCAGTTCTTC.